This record covers a single T cell receptor beta chain. This specimen belongs to a study of blood T cell repertoires in COVID-19. Turning to the study itself: PBMCs, B-cell-depleted T cells, or T cells provided the cDNA or gDNA that made up the material.

The authors' processing: Estimates of nucleated cell counts were drawn from the amplification of reference gene primers. Clones were read by immunoSEQ multiplex PCR, and TCRdb kept only the in-frame ones, dropping some. From that table come the V and J calls and clone size; the DNA was used to work out D and trimming. The repertoire holds roughly 190,000 clones, with around 90% as singletons. From germline, CDR1 is SGHTA and CDR2 FQGNSA. This CDR3 has 14 residues. J was trimmed by 4 bases and V by 5 bases; bases with no gene match: 4. Cohort placement rested on clinical history that participants reported themselves. Symptom resolution, clearance, or two negative PCRs marked the recovered donors of Cohort 3.

This chain connects TRBV7-2 to TRBJ2-1; TRBD1 agrees at 8 bases. The sequencing input was PBMCs or T cells enriched from blood (not recorded which). This sequence originates from a woman aged 30 to 39 who had recovered from COVID-19. The CDR3 protein is CASSVGQGYNEQFF. CDR3 sequence (DNA): TGTGCCAGCAGCGTAGGACAGGGATACAATGAGCAGTTCTTC.